This T cell receptor (beta chain) stems from a study of technical replicates of blood from a handful of donors (dated by TCRdb to about 2017). Libraries were made using the immunoSEQ multiplex PCR assay. As stored in TCRdb, this immuneACCESS dataset retains in-frame rearrangements with V and J assigned. A fraction of the clones does not appear; measured against another copy, unresolved V genes explain less than half of the discrepancy, and the remainder lacks a known reason. In this sample the table shows under 100,000 clones, about 93% of which occur a single time. The ten biggest clones cover approximately 0.25% of the sample. As for this clone: Its antigen is still unknown. Base qualities are not recorded, but no much larger clone differs from it by a single base.

The germline V gene provides CDR1 SGDLS and CDR2 YYNGEE. At the junction V is shortened by 0 bases and J by 1 base; bases outside the gene matches: 7. CDR3 length: 17 amino acids, cysteine to phenylalanine. Of the read, only the CDR3 DNA is kept; its 51 bases are in frame from base 1. Input material: T cells isolated from PBMCs. This chain joins TRBV9 to TRBJ2-1; a stretch of 7 junction bases matches TRBD2. The sequence was obtained from a human donor in good health. The CDR3 is CASSVGAGGGSYNEQFF. The bases are TGTGCCAGCAGCGTAGGGGCTGGGGGGGGATCCTACAATGAGCAGTTCTTC.